This is a list of T cell receptor beta chains from one sample in a study of T cell clonotyping in hematopoietic cell transplantation. Measured with immunoSEQ multiplex PCR; TCRdb has only the in-frame clones, and not every one. The table includes about 36,000 clones, approximately 88% detected once. Sequencing was done on a sample of peripheral blood mononuclear cells. These receptor sequences come from a woman between 35 and 50 years old in good health. Some clones in this sample may be carry-over from other donors' samples. The CDR3 runs from the conserved cysteine through the conserved F or W. The D gene is left open where the match is weak. Size values are once, few and many counts, or a class for expanded clones, and some rows have none.

cdr3_nt cdr3_aa j_call d_call clone_size v_call
TGTGCCAGCAGTGATTTCTCAGAGACTAGCGGGAGGACAGATACGCAGTATTTT CASSDFSETSGRTDTQYF TRBJ2-3 TRBD2 . TRBV25-1
TGTGCCAGCAGCCTTCTCCGGACGGGACTAAATCAGCCCCAGCATTTT CASSLLRTGLNQPQHF TRBJ1-5 . once TRBV7-8
TGTGCCAGCAGTTTATCGAAGGGCAGGGGGTTTGAAAAACTGTTTTTT CASSLSKGRGFEKLFF TRBJ1-4 TRBD1 . TRBV27
TGCGCCAGCAGCTTGGAGGCTACCTACGAGCAGTACTTC CASSLEATYEQYF TRBJ2-7 . . TRBV5-1
TGCGCCAGCAGCCAAGACACTAGCGGAAGGGGAATTTACTACGAGCAGTACTTC CASSQDTSGRGIYYEQYF TRBJ2-7 TRBD2 . TRBV4-1
TGCGCCAGCAGCTTGGAAATCGGAATAGCCTACGAGCAGTACTTC CASSLEIGIAYEQYF TRBJ2-7 . . TRBV5-1
TGTGCCAGCAGCACCGGGACAGCCTTCTCGGAAAAACTGTTTTTT CASSTGTAFSEKLFF TRBJ1-4 TRBD1 . TRBV28
TGTGCCAGCAGCTTGACGACTAGCGGGAGTGGTGTCGCAGATACGCAGTATTTT CASSLTTSGSGVADTQYF TRBJ2-3 TRBD2 . TRBV5-6
TGTGCCAGCAGCTTTAGGGAACACACTGAAGCTTTCTTT CASSFREHTEAFF TRBJ1-1 . . TRBV5-6
TGCGCCAGCAGCTTCGGGACTAGTCGCGAGCAGTACTTC CASSFGTSREQYF TRBJ2-7 TRBD2 . TRBV5-1
TGTGCCAGCAGCGTAGATTCGGAGGGGCTAAATGAGCAGTTCTTC CASSVDSEGLNEQFF TRBJ2-1 . . TRBV9
TGCGCCAGCAGCCAAGTTGAGGCAGGGATTAGGGGCTACACCTTC CASSQVEAGIRGYTF TRBJ1-2 . . TRBV4-3
TGTGCCAGCTCAGGGGGCTCGCGACTGTTTTTT CASSGGSRLFF TRBJ1-4 TRBD1 . TRBV19
TGCGCCAGCAGCTTGCCTAGCGGGCAGAACACCGGGGAGCTGTTTTTT CASSLPSGQNTGELFF TRBJ2-2 TRBD2 once TRBV5-1
TGTGCCAGCAGTGAGGGACTAGATGAGACCCAGTACTTC CASSEGLDETQYF TRBJ2-5 TRBD2 . TRBV2
TGCGCCAGCAGTGACTCGGGGGCAGGCGGAGAAGAGACCCAGTACTTC CASSDSGAGGEETQYF TRBJ2-5 . . TRBV10-1
TGCGCCAGCAGCCAAGGAACAAGGACAGATAACACCGGGGAGCTGTTTTTT CASSQGTRTDNTGELFF TRBJ2-2 . . TRBV4-1
TGTGCCAGCAGCCTAGACAGGGTCAATGGCTACACCTTC CASSLDRVNGYTF TRBJ1-2 TRBD1 . TRBV7-2
TGTGCCAGTAGTATTTACGGGGGAGGTGGGGGAACTGAAGCTTTCTTT CASSIYGGGGGTEAFF TRBJ1-1 . . TRBV19
TGCGCCAGCAGCTTGGGTGGGTTATCTGGGGCCAACGTCCTGACTTTC CASSLGGLSGANVLTF TRBJ2-6 . . TRBV5-1
TGTGCCAGCAGCCCTTGGACAGGCTCCTACGAGCAGTACTTC CASSPWTGSYEQYF TRBJ2-7 TRBD1 . TRBV11-2
TGTGCCAGCAGCTTCACGGAGATGGCTGAAGCTTTCTTT CASSFTEMAEAFF TRBJ1-1 . few TRBV14
TGTGCCAGTAGTGGAGCCAGGTCCCCCTACGAGCAGTACTTC CASSGARSPYEQYF TRBJ2-7 . . TRBV19
TGTGCCTGGAGTGGGGCGGGGAATCAGCCCCAGCATTTT CAWSGAGNQPQHF TRBJ1-5 . . TRBV30
TGTGCCAGCAGCTTAACGCACTCCAATGAGCAGTTCTTC CASSLTHSNEQFF TRBJ2-1 . . TRBV7-3
TGTGCCAGCAGCTTATCGGGGAGGGTCGAGTACTTC CASSLSGRVEYF TRBJ2-5 TRBD2 once TRBV7-9
TGTGCCAGCAGCATCGACAGGGCCCCCACTGAAGCTTTCTTT CASSIDRAPTEAFF TRBJ1-1 TRBD1 . TRBV5-4
TGTGCCAGCAGCTTAGGCGGGCGGTACGAGCAGTACTTC CASSLGGRYEQYF TRBJ2-7 . . TRBV7-2
TGTGCCAGCAGTGGTCCTCTAAGCTCTGGAAACACCATATATTTT CASSGPLSSGNTIYF TRBJ1-3 . once TRBV28
TGCGCCAGCAGCCAAGTCCCGACAGGTGGCTACACCTTC CASSQVPTGGYTF TRBJ1-2 . . TRBV4-3
TGCAGCGTTGCAGGAGGGGTGGCTGAAGCTTTCTTT CSVAGGVAEAFF TRBJ1-1 . . TRBV29-1
TGTGCCAGCAGCTTCGGACAGAACTACGAGCAGTACTTC CASSFGQNYEQYF TRBJ2-7 . . TRBV7-6
TGTGCCAGCAGCCCAAAAATAGGAACCACAGATACGCAGTATTTT CASSPKIGTTDTQYF TRBJ2-3 . . TRBV5-4
TGCAGCGTCCGACACCGCTACGAGCAGTACTTC CSVRHRYEQYF TRBJ2-7 . . TRBV29-1
TGTGCCAGCAGCGTGGACGGGAATCAGCCCCAGCATTTT CASSVDGNQPQHF TRBJ1-5 . . TRBV6-5
TGTGCCAGCGGCGGTGACAATGGTGAAAAACTGTTTTTT CASGGDNGEKLFF TRBJ1-4 . . TRBV7-8
TGTGCCAGCAGCCCCGGTAGCGGGAGCACCTACGAGCAGTACTTC CASSPGSGSTYEQYF TRBJ2-7 TRBD2 few TRBV7-3